The 26 T cell receptor beta chains reported below all come from one sample, sequenced in a study of T-cell reconstitution after alpha-beta-depleted transplantation in children. During its preparation, the TCRbeta library received unique molecular identifiers. MiXCR was run by TCRdb on the PCR reads, yielding one entry per CDR3 protein. This table holds approximately 110,000 distinct CDR3 sequences, under 30% found once. Material: PBMCs, mostly from graft donor cells, obtained 180 days after TCRalphabeta/CD19-depleted stem cell transplant. These receptors were collected from a male patient aged 2 to 9 who had a stem cell transplant for chronic granulomatous disease, so the T cells may come from the graft donor.

This clonotype occurred a few times. This chain joins TRBV5-1 and TRBJ1-1, with D uncertain. Germline lookup yields CDR1 SGHRS and CDR2 YFSETQ. The ends were cut back, 1 base at V and 1 base at J, with 11 bases in the middle. There are 15 residues in the CDR3. The CDR3 sequence is CASSLPGPRNTEAFF. CDR3 sequence (DNA): TGCGCCAGCAGCTTGCCCGGACCTAGGAACACTGAAGCTTTCTTT.

Many counts were recorded for this clonotype. The genes are TRBV20-1 and TRBJ1-4; D not resolved. Germline V gives CDR1 DFQATT, CDR2 SNEGSKA (reference sequence). The CDR3 extends over 16 amino acids. V was clipped by 4 bases and J by 0 bases, with 15 bases between them. DNA of the CDR3: TGCAGTGCTACCCCCCCAGGCAGGTCAACTAATGAAAAACTGTTTTTT. Translating gives CSATPPGRSTNEKLFF.

The CDR3 bases are TGTGCCAGCAGCGATAAGAAGGGCCACCAAAGCTCCTACGAGCAGTACTTC. It codes for CASSDKKGHQSSYEQYF. The V gene is TRBV7-9, the J gene TRBJ2-7; no reliable D call. Per germline, CDR1 SEHNR and CDR2 FQNEAQ (reference sequence). The CDR3 is 17 residues long. V lost 5 bases and J lost 0, with 20 bases in between.

This clonotype appeared many times. This chain uses TRBV19 with TRBJ1-6; D perhaps matches TRBD1 (5 bases). Germline V gene lookup returns CDR1 LNHDA and CDR2 SQIVND (reference sequence). CDR3 length: 14 amino acids. V lost 9 bases and J lost 3, with 12 bases in between. CDR3 sequence reads: CASQYGGYNSPLHF. In DNA form, the CDR3 reads TGTGCCAGCCAGTACGGGGGCTATAATTCACCCCTCCACTTT.

This clonotype occurred many times. V and J are TRBV20-1 and TRBJ1-1, with D possibly TRBD1 on 6 matching bases. Per germline, CDR1 DFQATT and CDR2 SNEGSKA (reference sequence). The length of the CDR3 is 12 residues. V lost 7 bases, J lost 1 base, and 10 bases lay in between. CDR3: CSVQGTNTEAFF. The CDR3 region has the DNA TGCAGTGTACAGGGTACGAACACTGAAGCTTTCTTT.

This clonotype has more than one count but fewer than ten. The DNA of the CDR3 is TGCAGTGCTAGCCGGGACGGCTCCTACGAGCAGTACTTC. It translates to CSASRDGSYEQYF. The chain carries TRBV20-1 and TRBJ2-7; either TRBD1 or TRBD2 may fit D (5 bases each). V lost 3 bases, J lost 0 bases, and 9 bases lay in between. The CDR3 runs 13 residues. Germline values: CDR1 DFQATT, CDR2 SNEGSKA (reference sequence).

This clonotype was detected a few times. This chain connects TRBV27 to TRBJ1-5; D is uncertain. Germline assignment: CDR1 MNHEY and CDR2 SMNVEV (reference sequence). This CDR3 comprises 15 residues. Trimming pared 2 bases from V and 3 bases from J, leaving 11 bases between. CDR3 residues: CASSLKGLDNQPQHF. In nucleotides, the CDR3 is TGTGCCAGCAGTTTAAAGGGTCTGGACAATCAGCCCCAGCATTTT.

Here the CDR3 DNA reads TGCGCCAGCAGCTTGGTCGGGACAGGGGGCTTCTACGAGCAGTACTTC. This translates into CASSLVGTGGFYEQYF. The gene calls are TRBV5-1 and TRBJ2-7; 12 bases agree with TRBD1. The V gene's germline CDR1 is SGHRS and CDR2 YFSETQ. This CDR3 has 16 residues. V shed 0 bases, J shed 3 bases, and the junction held 4 bases outside the gene matches.

This clonotype was found a few times. This chain connects TRBV27 to TRBJ1-5; no reliable D call. The CDR3 runs to 15 residues. The germline V gene encodes CDR1 MNHEY and CDR2 SMNVEV (reference sequence). The V gene lost 4 bases and the J gene lost 5 bases, with 15 bases spanning the gap. CDR3 sequence reads: CASSSQPALHQPQHF. CDR3 in DNA: TGTGCCAGCAGTTCCCAACCGGCCCTACATCAGCCCCAGCATTTT.

This clonotype was found many times. The chain recombines TRBV20-1 with TRBJ2-1, with D perhaps TRBD2 (5 bases). Trimming cost V 0 bases and J 7 bases, with 7 bases left between them. The CDR3 runs 12 residues. Per the germline V gene, CDR1 is DFQATT and CDR2 is SNEGSKA (reference sequence). CDR3 region: CSARDRGNEQFF. The CDR3 DNA is TGCAGTGCTAGAGATCGAGGGAATGAGCAGTTCTTC.

The chain links TRBV20-1 to TRBJ2-5; D ambiguous. CDR3 length equals 12 residues. Germline V gene data show CDR1 as DFQATT and CDR2 as SNEGSKA (reference sequence). Trimming cost V 0 bases and J 5 bases, with 7 bases left between them. The CDR3 nucleotides read TGCAGTGCTAGAGATTTTGGTGAGACCCAGTACTTC. It specifies CSARDFGETQYF.

This clonotype appeared a few times. V usage is TRBV7-9 and J usage is TRBJ2-1; 9 bases align to TRBD2. CDR3 length: 16 amino acids. The germline CDR1 and CDR2 sequences are SEHNR and FQNEAQ (reference sequence). V shed 1 base and J 6 bases; nucleotides not matched to a gene: 7. CDR3 amino acids: CASSLVAGGPGNEQFF. The CDR3 bases are TGTGCCAGCAGCTTAGTTGCGGGAGGGCCCGGCAATGAGCAGTTCTTC.

This clonotype was observed a few times. The CDR3 DNA reads TGTGCCAGCAGTTTTTCCGGTCGGTTTGAGCAGTACTTC. This sequence encodes CASSFSGRFEQYF. The chain carries TRBV12-3 or TRBV12-4 and TRBJ2-7, with unresolved D. Trimming took 3 bases from V and 7 from J, leaving 13 bases between them. The CDR3 is 13 amino acids.

This clonotype was observed at least ten times. The V gene is TRBV20-1, the J gene TRBJ2-1, with TRBD2 identical over 11 bases. Trimming at V came to 4 bases and at J to 4 bases, leaving 3 bases not matched to a gene. This CDR3 is built from 14 residues. CDR1 and CDR2 from the germline V gene are DFQATT and SNEGSKA (reference sequence). CDR3 DNA: TGCAGTGCTAATAGCGGGGGGGCTTACAATGAGCAGTTCTTC. It codes for CSANSGGAYNEQFF.

J is TRBJ2-2 and V is TRBV20-1; the match to TRBD2 covers 9 bases. The germline gives CDR1 DFQATT, CDR2 SNEGSKA (reference sequence). The length of the CDR3 is 14 residues. The J segment lost 5 bases and the V segment lost 4 bases, leaving 5 bases of the junction unmatched. CDR3 amino acids: CSANWGLATGELFF. Here the CDR3 DNA reads TGCAGTGCTAACTGGGGACTAGCAACCGGGGAGCTGTTTTTT.

In this sample, this clonotype turned up many times. The rearrangement links TRBV7-9 to TRBJ2-7, with 14 positions matching TRBD2. CDR3 length equals 21 residues. The germline V gene has CDR1 SEHNR and CDR2 FQNEAQ (reference sequence). The junction had 23 bases not matched to a gene; V was cut back by 5 bases and J by 5 bases. CDR3 residues: CASSLRNPTPGLAGVNHEQYF. CDR3 sequence (DNA): TGTGCCAGCAGCCTGCGCAACCCTACACCGGGACTAGCGGGAGTGAATCACGAGCAGTACTTC.

The chain has TRBV12-3 or TRBV12-4 and TRBJ2-7; either TRBD1 or TRBD2 may supply D (5 bases each). The length of the CDR3 is 15 residues. The germline V and J ends were trimmed by 6 bases and 8 bases, with 23 bases remaining between them. The CDR3 reads CASRFLDKGPLKQYF. The CDR3 bases are TGTGCCAGCAGGTTTTTGGACAAGGGACCTCTTAAGCAGTACTTC.

This sequence joins TRBV20-1 and TRBJ2-3; the match to TRBD2 covers 8 bases. Germline lookup yields CDR1 DFQATT and CDR2 SNEGSKA (reference sequence). The V gene end was trimmed by 5 bases and the J gene end by 5 bases; junction bases not matched to a gene: 12. The CDR3 loop spans 15 amino acids. The CDR3 is CSAPPVAGWKDTQYF. CDR3 nucleotides: TGCAGTGCTCCCCCCGTAGCGGGATGGAAAGATACGCAGTATTTT.

The genes are TRBV7-3 and TRBJ2-2; D is possibly TRBD1 (5 bases). This CDR3 spans 13 amino acids. CDR1 is SGHTA and CDR2 is FQGTGA in the germline V gene. The germline V and J ends were trimmed by 2 bases and 5 bases, with 6 bases remaining between them. The CDR3 DNA reads TGTGCCAGCAGCTTACAGGGTACCGGGGAGCTGTTTTTT. Translating it yields CASSLQGTGELFF.

This clonotype was counted ten times or more. V is TRBV29-1 and J is TRBJ2-7; D could derive from TRBD1 or TRBD2 (6 bases each). The CDR3 spans 16 residues. Between the trimmed V and J ends, which lost 4 bases and 2 bases, there was a span of 21 bases. Germline-derived CDR1 and CDR2 are SQVTM and ANQGSEA. The CDR3 DNA sequence: TGCAGCGTTGTAGGGGGGCGAGAGGTATCCCCCTACGAGCAGTACTTC. Translated: CSVVGGREVSPYEQYF.

J is TRBJ2-1 and V is TRBV7-6, with TRBD2 identical over 11 bases. The germline V gene encodes CDR1 SGHVS and CDR2 FNYEAQ. This CDR3 has 15 amino acids. Losses at the gene ends were 2 bases for V and 6 bases for J; bases not matched to a gene: 3. The CDR3 protein is CASSLISGGANEQFF. The CDR3, as DNA: TGTGCCAGCAGCTTAATTAGCGGGGGGGCCAATGAGCAGTTCTTC.

This clonotype was found a few times. The chain carries TRBV5-1 and TRBJ2-1; D unclear. Germline lookup yields CDR1 SGHRS and CDR2 YFSETQ. V was trimmed by 3 bases and J by 5 bases, leaving 9 bases between them. The CDR3 is 13 amino acids. The CDR3 region is CASSYNSNNEQFF. The CDR3 nucleotides read TGCGCCAGCAGCTATAACTCGAACAATGAGCAGTTCTTC.

The CDR3 DNA sequence: TGCTGGTCCGGTGGCGAGACCCAGTACTTC. Its protein is CWSGGETQYF. The chain carries TRBV5-1 and TRBJ2-5; D remains ambiguous. This CDR3 spans 10 amino acids. From germline, CDR1 is SGHRS and CDR2 YFSETQ.

This clonotype has more than one count but fewer than ten. The CDR3 spells CASSLVRGHPSYNEQFF. As DNA, the CDR3 is TGTGCCAGCAGCCTCGTCCGCGGACACCCTTCCTACAATGAGCAGTTCTTC. V gene TRBV5-6 combines with J gene TRBJ2-1; the D gene is possibly TRBD1 (5 bases). The CDR3 totals 17 residues. V gave up 4 bases and J gave up 1 base, with 18 bases separating them. The V gene's germline CDR1 is SGHDT and CDR2 YYEEEE.

This clonotype was counted a few times. V is TRBV18 and J is TRBJ2-1; TRBD2 might be the D (6 bases). The germline CDR1 and CDR2 sequences are KGHSH and LQKENI. V lost 6 bases to trimming and J lost 0 bases, with 15 bases between them. This CDR3 spans 16 amino acids. Here the CDR3 DNA reads TGTGCCAGCTCGCCCCTGGCCGGGAGCTCCTACAATGAGCAGTTCTTC. Its protein is CASSPLAGSSYNEQFF.

In its sample, this clonotype was seen a few times. The V call is TRBV20-1, the J call TRBJ2-6; D may be TRBD1 (6 bases). Looked up from germline, CDR1 is DFQATT and CDR2 is SNEGSKA (reference sequence). The CDR3 loop spans 14 amino acids. Trimming pared 4 bases from V and 4 bases from J, leaving 11 bases between. CDR3 nucleotides: TGCAGTGCTAAAACAGGGCTAGGGGCCAACGTCCTGACTTTC. This codes for CSAKTGLGANVLTF.